The rows below give T cell receptor beta chains drawn from one sample of a study of cytomegalovirus exposure and HLA in healthy donors. The method was immunoSEQ multiplex PCR; TCRdb's version includes in-frame clones alone and lacks a portion of them. Of some 220,000 clones listed, 85% to 95% are singletons. Material: PBMCs. Receptors originate from a woman aged 18-29 years in good health and CMV-seronegative. The CDR3 runs from the conserved cysteine through the conserved F or W. Expanded clones are given a class, and other clones once, few, many or no size at all.

V: TRBV6-4; size: -; J: TRBJ1-1; CDR3: CASSDSGQGGNTEAFF
V: TRBV27; size: -; J: TRBJ2-1; CDR3: CASSLLAGTPYNEQFF
V: TRBV30; size: -; J: TRBJ1-2; CDR3: CAWSTGHIYGYTF
V: TRBV30; size: -; J: TRBJ1-2; CDR3: CAWSRQVPNYGYTF
V: TRBV7-9; size: -; J: TRBJ1-4; CDR3: CASSSNRGGLIEKLFF
V: TRBV29-1; size: -; J: TRBJ2-7; CDR3: CSVEQGAYEQYF
V: TRBV9; size: -; J: TRBJ2-1; CDR3: CASRSTSGSFYEQFF
V: TRBV9; size: -; J: TRBJ2-1; CDR3: CASSVVDSGSAPTHNEQFF
V: TRBV27; size: -; J: TRBJ2-3; CDR3: CASHRGGGTDTQYF
V: TRBV5-1; size: -; J: TRBJ2-4; CDR3: CASSLTGEKNIQYF
V: TRBV13; size: -; J: TRBJ1-1; CDR3: CASSTTGGFPTEAFF
V: TRBV7-9; size: -; J: TRBJ2-7; CDR3: CASSLTSSGSSYEQYF
V: TRBV5-6; size: -; J: TRBJ2-7; CDR3: CASSFGTGTDTFFPYEQYF
V: TRBV2; size: -; J: TRBJ2-7; CDR3: CASGSRTGFYEQYF
V: TRBV29-1; size: -; J: TRBJ2-1; CDR3: CSVEMAPSYNEQFF
V: TRBV7-2; size: -; J: TRBJ2-1; CDR3: CASRAGGRYNEQFF
V: TRBV7-8; size: -; J: TRBJ1-1; CDR3: CASSSVPLGRNTEAFF
V: TRBV25-1; size: once; J: TRBJ2-4; CDR3: CASSVAGGNIQYF
V: TRBV18; size: once; J: TRBJ1-5; CDR3: CASSPGGGAYQPQHF
V: TRBV11-2; size: -; J: TRBJ1-1; CDR3: CASSSLRGNTEAFF
V: TRBV6-5; size: -; J: TRBJ2-5; CDR3: CASSYGWGEETQYF
V: TRBV7-2; size: -; J: TRBJ2-7; CDR3: CASTVAGTGVYEQYF
V: TRBV11-3; size: -; J: TRBJ1-1; CDR3: CASSLGANTEAFF
V: TRBV6-1; size: -; J: TRBJ1-5; CDR3: CASTGQVGNQPQHF
V: TRBV5-4; size: -; J: TRBJ2-3; CDR3: CASSSGGSSTDTQYF
V: TRBV27; size: -; J: TRBJ2-3; CDR3: CASRPAPGVAGDPSTDTQYF
V: TRBV5-4; size: -; J: TRBJ2-1; CDR3: CASSLVAGGIYEQFF
V: TRBV2; size: -; J: TRBJ1-5; CDR3: CASRSGTGAFNQPQHF
V: TRBV29-1; size: -; J: TRBJ2-3; CDR3: CSVGRVGGSGDTQYF
V: TRBV2; size: -; J: TRBJ1-2; CDR3: CASPGLWVYRGRDYGYTF
V: TRBV4-2; size: -; J: TRBJ1-1; CDR3: CASSQEGRDEAFF
V: TRBV5-1; size: -; J: TRBJ1-5; CDR3: CASSSEGVIGNQPQHF
V: TRBV27; size: -; J: TRBJ2-5; CDR3: CASSPKPRLSETQYF
V: TRBV5-1; size: -; J: TRBJ2-2; CDR3: CASSPPSGKNTGELFF
V: TRBV27; size: -; J: TRBJ2-5; CDR3: CASTPGMGGRETQYF
V: TRBV2; size: once; J: TRBJ1-1; CDR3: CASRKDRASPEAFF
V: TRBV6-1; size: -; J: TRBJ2-7; CDR3: CASKEWERVWEQYF
V: TRBV2; size: -; J: TRBJ1-1; CDR3: CASTRQGGLGTEAFF
V: TRBV5-1; size: -; J: TRBJ2-7; CDR3: CASSPISDTTHEQYF
V: TRBV11-2; size: -; J: TRBJ2-4; CDR3: CASSLRPGFTAKNIQYF
V: TRBV27; size: -; J: TRBJ2-7; CDR3: CASSLRRDRGYEQYF
V: TRBV19; size: -; J: TRBJ1-5; CDR3: CASSMLDRGQVGQPQHF
V: TRBV5-4; size: -; J: TRBJ2-5; CDR3: CASSLVSSGEETQYF
V: TRBV11-2; size: -; J: TRBJ1-2; CDR3: CASSLQGWGYTF
V: TRBV7-9; size: -; J: TRBJ2-4; CDR3: CASSFEAENIQYF
V: TRBV27; size: -; J: TRBJ2-6; CDR3: CASSLFARTSGANVLTF
V: TRBV30; size: -; J: TRBJ1-2; CDR3: CAWSAAGVGGYTF